This T cell receptor beta chain came from a study of beta chain features in type 1 diabetes. This clone was seen only a few times. The target antigen is unknown. Study findings and constraints: More deletions and fewer insertions at VDJ junctions were found in patients with type 1 diabetes. Any PCR bias toward short templates would affect both groups alike. High-TCR-expressing cells could be over-represented by cDNA sequencing. Across patients, naive, central memory and Treg TCRB repertoires exhibited apparently greater similarity than was observed across healthy donors.

Sequencing targeted expressed TCRB transcripts, as all isolated RNA had been reverse transcribed. Clones were read by immunoSEQ multiplex PCR, and TCRdb kept only the in-frame ones, dropping some. The sample has about 110,000 clones, 30% to 40% seen once. The sequencing sample was made of stem cell memory CD4+ T cells from blood. The receptor was isolated from a woman younger than 35 in good health.

DNA of the CDR3: TGTGCCAGCAGCCCCAAATTTGACAGAATGAACACTGAAGCTTTCTTT. It encodes CASSPKFDRMNTEAFF. The V call is TRBV7-8, the J call TRBJ1-1; possibly TRBD1 for D (5 bases). The CDR3 is made up of 16 amino acids. Per germline, CDR1 SGHVS and CDR2 FQNEAQ. Trimming removed 5 bases from V and 0 bases from J, with 16 bases in between.